The clone carrying this T cell receptor (beta chain) was seen ten or more times. The CDR3 is made up of 14 amino acids. The V segment lost 5 bases and the J segment 3 bases; nucleotides outside the gene matches: 7. CDR1 and CDR2 (germline): DFQATT, SNEGSKA (reference sequence). The data derive from a study of patients and donors after allogeneic stem cell transplantation. Each CDR3 protein is one row after TCRdb ran MiXCR on the RT-PCR reads. The sample holds 920,000 or so distinct CDR3 sequences, more than 15% seen once. The clonotype was recovered from a human donor who was either an allogeneic HSCT recipient or a stem cell or donor lymphocyte infusion donor (not recorded which). It is not recorded whose cells these are; they may come from a transplant donor. The specimen was blood, either unsorted or a sorted T cell fraction (not recorded which). The chain couples TRBV20-1 to TRBJ2-1; 7 nucleotides line up with TRBD2. Here the CDR3 DNA reads TGCAGTGCTCCCTCTAGCGGTCTCTACAATGAGCAGTTCTTC. It codes for CSAPSSGLYNEQFF.